This TCR beta chain was obtained from a study of blood T cell repertoires in COVID-19 (dated by TCRdb to the early 2020s). A note on the overall study: Samples covering the acute and convalescent phases of COVID-19 were provided by collaborators in the United States, Italy and Spain. The material from the prospective study consisted of cDNA or gDNA derived from T cells, B-cell-depleted T cells, or PBMCs. Subjects who had been exposed to COVID-19, were actively infected with it, or had recovered from it provided the deeply sampled blood TCRbeta repertoires that made up the dataset. The repertoires were released in a freely available public database meant as a resource for research on the immune response to SARS-CoV-2. Samples were obtained from the ongoing ImmuneRACE study (first 160 participants) and from 950 to 1,500 subjects provided by 6 global collaborators. The sample metadata nearly always contained a de-identified subject ID, COVID-19 status, age in years and sex. Where HLA class I and class II types were available, the types were taken from metadata supplied by the sample provider, not from assay-based typing. Paper-wide results and their limitations: Clinical and demographic metadata were provided uncurated, with the amount varying by source and participant.

This clone was recorded a few times. Its antigen has not been determined. No qualities accompany the bases; no much larger clone lies one base away. One collaborating source in Seattle enrolled patients while the patients were actively infected and followed the patients over time throughout the course of disease. Whole blood was collected in K2EDTA tubes by collaborating institutions according to the institutions' own protocols. Collaborator samples were shipped for TCRbeta analysis as frozen whole blood, isolated PBMCs, or DNA extracted from either sample type. TCRbeta CDR3 regions were amplified from genomic DNA using the immunoSEQ Assay, a bias-controlled multiplex PCR. The study's own analysis went as follows. Nucleated cell counts per sample were estimated from amplification of reference gene primers within the assay. To quantify the absolute abundance of each unique TCRbeta CDR3 rearrangement, sequence reads were collapsed and filtered. For each sample, productive Simpson clonality was calculated as the square root of Simpson's diversity index across productive rearrangements. TCRdb took over this immuneACCESS table, retaining in-frame rearrangements with V and J assigned. Such tables are incomplete; in checked studies, under half of the missing clones stem from an unresolved V gene, and the remainder is unexplained. V and J calls and clone size are copied from that table; D and trimming were computed from the DNA. The sample profile shows fewer than 140,000 clones; approximately 80% of them were found once. 6.2% of the sample rests with the top ten.

Reading the germline V gene gives CDR1 SGHRS and CDR2 YFSETQ. Reading from cysteine to phenylalanine, the CDR3 counts 15 amino acids. CDR3 DNA is the only sequence kept; it has 45 bases, read in frame from the first base. A distance of 14 bases separates the germline ends of V and J, which lose 0 bases and 5 bases respectively. This receptor was obtained from an elderly man with COVID-19, enrolled during active disease. Input material: peripheral blood. This chain is built from TRBV5-1 and TRBJ1-1, with the D gene not clear enough to name. The CDR3 is CASSLADPGRTEAFF. The sequenced DNA is TGCGCCAGCAGCTTGGCGGATCCTGGGCGTACTGAAGCTTTCTTT.